The 16 T cell receptor beta chains below all came from one sample that was sequenced in a study of post-analysis software for immune sequencing data. cDNA libraries of TCR beta carried unique molecular identifiers. TCRdb re-derived calls from the PCR reads in MiXCR, one entry per CDR3 protein. The data contain over 700,000 distinct CDR3 sequences, roughly 30% of them singletons. General study points: There were roughly 5 TRBV segments more frequent in patients than controls, and TRBV5-6, TRBV5-1 and TRBV20-1 were among them.

Their antigen targets remain unknown. The sequenced material came from blood. The receptors stem from a girl between 10 and 17 years old with multiple sclerosis.

V usage is TRBV18 and J usage is TRBJ2-3; D gene uncertain. The germline V gene encodes CDR1 KGHSH and CDR2 LQKENI. Trimming removed 1 base at V and 4 bases at J, with 6 bases between. There are 13 residues in the CDR3. Here the CDR3 reads CASSPLNPDTQYF. CDR3 in DNA: TGTGCCAGCTCACCACTAAATCCAGATACGCAGTATTTT.

This chain connects TRBV28 to TRBJ1-2; unclear D gene. The CDR3 covers 14 residues. CDR1 and CDR2 (germline): MDHEN, SYDVKM. V shed 4 bases and J shed 3 bases, with 12 bases lying between them. CDR3 in DNA: TGTGCCAGCAGTTCTAACTGGCGGTACTATGGCTACACCTTC. Translating it yields CASSSNWRYYGYTF.

The chain joins TRBV28 to TRBJ1-6; weak D call: TRBD1 (6 bases). The CDR3 runs 15 residues. The V end was cut by 7 bases, the J end by 4 bases, with 14 bases between. CDR1 and CDR2 (germline): MDHEN, SYDVKM. The CDR3 here is CASNTGAPYNSPLHF. CDR3 DNA: TGTGCCAGCAATACGGGGGCGCCGTATAATTCACCCCTCCACTTT. Filled out from reference TRBV28 and TRBJ1-6, the complete variable domain reads DVKVTQSSRYLVKRTGEKVFLECVQDMDHENMFWYRQDPGLGLRLIYFSYDVKMKEKGDIPEGYSVSREKKERFSLILESASTNQTSMYLCASNTGAPYNSPLHFGNGTRLTVT.

The V and J genes are TRBV7-2 and TRBJ1-5, with D maybe TRBD1 (6 bases). Trimming shortened V by 2 bases and J by 3 bases, and 20 bases separated the two germline ends. Germline-derived CDR1 and CDR2 are SGHTA and FQGNSA. CDR3 length: 18 residues. CDR3 sequence (DNA): TGTGCCAGCAGCTTATTAGACAGGAACTTCAGGAACAATCAGCCCCAGCATTTT. Protein product: CASSLLDRNFRNNQPQHF.

This sequence joins TRBV12-3 or TRBV12-4 and TRBJ2-5, with 10 bases fitting TRBD1. This CDR3 is 15 amino acids long. J lost 3 bases, V lost 6 bases, and 7 bases had no gene match. In nucleotides, the CDR3 is TGTGCCAGCAGCCCAACCGGGACAGGGGAAGAGACCCAGTACTTC. It translates to CASSPTGTGEETQYF.

This clonotype showed up just a few times. The chain recombines TRBV7-9 with TRBJ1-2, with no clear D. V shed 0 bases and J shed 6 bases, with 14 bases lying between them. Germline V CDR1 and CDR2: SEHNR, FQNEAQ (reference sequence). This CDR3 has 15 residues. In nucleotides, the CDR3 is TGTGCCAGCAGCTTAGCACTTGGGAGGGAGGATGGCTACACCTTC. Protein: CASSLALGREDGYTF.

A note on this clonotype: At one boundary the junction diverges from the germline segment, which might be a read error. V is TRBV6-5 and J is TRBJ2-1; D may correspond to TRBD1 or TRBD2 (5 bases each). Looked up from germline, CDR1 is MNHEY and CDR2 is SVGAGI. The CDR3 loop spans 15 amino acids. The CDR3 loop reads CAGSSPGTYGNEQFF. The CDR3 DNA follows: TGTGCCGGCAGTTCCCCCGGGACGTATGGCAATGAGCAGTTCTTC.

The chain has TRBV20-1 and TRBJ2-1, with 9 bases aligning to TRBD2. CDR1 is DFQATT and CDR2 is SNEGSKA in the germline V gene (reference sequence). The CDR3 runs 16 residues. Trimming cost V 1 base and J 3 bases; bases outside gene matches: 7. Here the CDR3 reads CSARARGGPLYNEQFF. The CDR3 DNA is TGCAGTGCTAGAGCGCGGGGGGGCCCACTCTACAATGAGCAGTTCTTC.

The V gene is TRBV7-2, the J gene TRBJ2-7; D unresolved. CDR3 length: 13 residues. With 8 bases removed from V and 0 bases from J, the gap between germline ends came to 11 bases. Germline CDR1 SGHTA, CDR2 FQGNSA. CDR3: CASGALISYEQYF. The CDR3 bases are TGTGCCAGCGGAGCCCTAATCTCCTACGAGCAGTACTTC.

This clonotype has at least ten counts. The V gene is TRBV7-9, the J gene TRBJ2-7; 9 bases are a match to TRBD1. Germline V gives CDR1 SEHNR, CDR2 FQNEAQ (reference sequence). The CDR3 has 16 amino acids. The J segment lost 1 base and the V segment lost 1 base, leaving 5 bases of the junction unmatched. The CDR3 spells CASSLGRDRESYEQYF. Written as DNA, the CDR3 is TGTGCCAGCAGCTTAGGGCGGGACAGGGAGTCCTACGAGCAGTACTTC.

This clonotype was seen only a few times. The CDR3 nucleotides read TGTGCCAGCAGTTACCCGGAGGGGAAAGCTTTCTTT. Translation gives CASSYPEGKAFF. The chain joins TRBV6-5 to TRBJ1-1, with D maybe TRBD1 (5 bases). Between the trimmed V and J ends, which lost 2 bases and 9 bases, there was a span of 10 bases. This CDR3 has 12 residues. Germline loops: CDR1 MNHEY, CDR2 SVGAGI.

This clonotype was picked up a small number of times. The chain joins TRBV27 to TRBJ2-1; TRBD2 is a possible D gene (5 bases). From germline, CDR1 is MNHEY and CDR2 SMNVEV (reference sequence). The CDR3 contains 15 residues. The V and J ends lost 3 bases and 9 bases respectively, with 18 bases between them. DNA for the CDR3: TGTGCCAGCAGTTTGGCCCGGGGTACTGTGACTGAGCAGTTCTTC. As protein: CASSLARGTVTEQFF.

CDR3 nucleotide sequence: TGTGCCAGCAGCGTAGGCCCAGCGGATTTCTCCTACGAGCAGTACTTC. This translates into CASSVGPADFSYEQYF. The chain combines TRBV9 with TRBJ2-7, with D perhaps matching TRBD2 (5 bases). Germline V gene data show CDR1 as SGDLS and CDR2 as YYNGEE. Trimming shortened V by 0 bases and J by 0 bases, and 13 bases separated the two germline ends. This CDR3 has 16 residues.

This clonotype was detected a few times. The V and J genes are TRBV20-1 and TRBJ2-3; TRBD2 agrees at 8 bases. The length of the CDR3 is 15 residues. Trimming removed 0 bases from V and 7 bases from J; junction bases left unmatched: 9. Germline lookup yields CDR1 DFQATT and CDR2 SNEGSKA (reference sequence). DNA of the CDR3: TGCAGTGCTAGAGATCTCGGACAGCGGGGGTATACGCAGTATTTT. It codes for CSARDLGQRGYTQYF.

Only one count was recorded for this clonotype. The chain has TRBV28 and TRBJ2-1; D assignment may be TRBD1 or TRBD2 (5 bases each). V was pared by 6 bases and J by 5 bases, with 29 bases between. CDR1 and CDR2 from the germline V gene are MDHEN and SYDVKM. The CDR3 covers 19 residues. The CDR3 DNA sequence: TGTGCCAGCAGCCCGATAATTGGGGGATGGGGGTCTTTAGACAATGAGCAGTTCTTC. It specifies CASSPIIGGWGSLDNEQFF.

This chain links TRBV20-1 with TRBJ2-3, with TRBD2 identical over 11 bases. Germline V gives CDR1 DFQATT, CDR2 SNEGSKA (reference sequence). The CDR3 is 16 amino acids. After removal of 2 bases from V and 2 bases from J, the junction contained 6 bases not matched to a gene. The CDR3 is CSARLLAGGYTDTQYF. The CDR3 region has the DNA TGCAGTGCTAGACTCCTAGCGGGGGGATACACAGATACGCAGTATTTT.